Each of the 10 T cell receptor beta chains below was sequenced from the same sample in a study of shared clonotypes between healthy human individuals. Using immunoSEQ multiplex PCR, the repertoire was profiled, and TCRdb retains in-frame clones only, with some absent. The sample shows more than 2 million clones, roughly 95% of them seen only once. Input material: naive CD4+ T cells sorted from blood. Subset specified: CD45RA+ positively selected. These TCRs come from a young man in good health.

The chain has TRBV10-3 and TRBJ1-4; TRBD1 matches at 8 bases. The germline V gene encodes CDR1 ENHRY and CDR2 SYGVKD. V lost 11 bases, J lost 8 bases, and 10 bases stayed unmatched. The CDR3 has 13 amino acids. This CDR3 reads CAARTGSTEKLFF. The CDR3 region has the DNA TGTGCCGCCCGGACAGGGTCGACAGAAAAACTGTTTTTT.

The chain recombines TRBV28 with TRBJ2-1; no definite D call. This CDR3 is built from 13 residues. Trimming shortened V by 2 bases and J by 10 bases, and 12 bases separated the two germline ends. In germline, CDR1 is MDHEN, CDR2 SYDVKM. Here the CDR3 reads CASSLLLGWEQFF. The CDR3 region has the DNA TGTGCCAGCAGTTTACTCTTGGGATGGGAGCAGTTCTTC.

The V call is TRBV18, the J call TRBJ1-1; D possibly corresponds to TRBD1 (6 bases). The germline V and J ends were trimmed by 4 bases and 3 bases, with 15 bases remaining between them. CDR1 is KGHSH, CDR2 LQKENI, per germline. This CDR3 has 15 residues. The CDR3 spells CASSQTKDRYTEAFF. The CDR3, as DNA: TGTGCCAGCTCACAAACGAAGGACAGATACACTGAAGCTTTCTTT.

The CDR3 DNA reads TGTGCCAGCAGCTTAACTCGGACAGGGGGAGCCACCGGGGAGCTGTTTTTT. Protein: CASSLTRTGGATGELFF. V gene TRBV7-3 combines with J gene TRBJ2-2; 10 nucleotides match TRBD1. CDR1 and CDR2 from the germline V gene are SGHTA and FQGTGA. With V trimmed by 0 bases and J by 4 bases, 5 bases remained unmatched. This CDR3 has 17 residues. Filled out from reference TRBV7-3 and TRBJ2-2, the complete variable domain reads GAGVSQTPSNKVTEKGKYVELRCDPISGHTALYWYRQSLGQGPEFLIYFQGTGAADDSGLPNDRFFAVRPEGSVSTLKIQRTERGDSAVYLCASSLTRTGGATGELFFGEGSRLTVL.

CDR3 protein: CASTSSGETQYF. CDR3 DNA: TGTGCCAGCACCTCCTCGGGAGAGACCCAGTACTTC. V is TRBV6-1 and J is TRBJ2-5, with D unclear. V lost 7 bases, J lost 4 bases, and 10 bases lay in between. The CDR3 extends over 12 amino acids. Germline V gene lookup returns CDR1 MNHNS and CDR2 SASEGT.

The chain couples TRBV2 to TRBJ2-7, with 13 bases lining up with TRBD2. The CDR3 length is 17 residues. The germline gives CDR1 SNHLY, CDR2 FYNNEI. The J segment lost 1 base and the V segment lost 6 bases, leaving 9 bases of the junction unmatched. CDR3 bases: TGTGCCAGCAGAGAGATCTGGACTAGCGGGGGATCCTACGAGCAGTACTTC. This sequence encodes CASREIWTSGGSYEQYF. Complete variable domain (other parts from reference TRBV2 and TRBJ2-7): EPEVTQTPSHQVTQMGQEVILRCVPISNHLYFYWYRQILGQKVEFLVSFYNNEISEKSEIFDDQFSVERPDGSNFTLKIRSTKLEDSAMYFCASREIWTSGGSYEQYFGPGTRLTVT.

The chain carries TRBV6-5 and TRBJ1-5; 9 bases match TRBD1. The junction had 10 bases not matched to a gene; V was cut back by 6 bases and J by 7 bases. The germline V gene has CDR1 MNHEY and CDR2 SVGAGI. CDR3 length equals 15 residues. The CDR3, as DNA: TGTGCCAGCAGCCCCGGGACAGGGAAGGGACAGCCCCAGCATTTT. This encodes CASSPGTGKGQPQHF.

A single count supports this clone. The V call is TRBV11-2, the J call TRBJ1-2, with D tentatively TRBD1 (6 bases). The length of the CDR3 is 13 residues. Germline V lookup: CDR1 SGHAT, CDR2 FQNNGV. V lost 5 bases, J lost 4 bases, and 11 bases lay in between. The CDR3 is CASSTRGPYGYTF. DNA for the CDR3: TGTGCCAGCAGCACCCGGGGGCCCTATGGCTACACCTTC. Full variable domain (remainder filled in from reference TRBV11-2 and TRBJ1-2): EAGVAQSPRYKIIEKRQSVAFWCNPISGHATLYWYQQILGQGPKLLIQFQNNGVVDDSQLPKDRFSAERLKGVDSTLKIQPAKLEDSAVYLCASSTRGPYGYTFGSGTRLTVV.

This chain links TRBV6-5 with TRBJ1-3, with D tentatively TRBD1 (6 bases). Trimming pared 2 bases from V and 2 bases from J, leaving 13 bases between. This CDR3 has 16 amino acids. Germline V lookup: CDR1 MNHEY, CDR2 SVGAGI. The CDR3, as DNA: TGTGCCAGCAGTTACGGGCCGCGGACAGCTGGAAACACCATATATTTT. Its protein product is CASSYGPRTAGNTIYF.

V and J are TRBV19 and TRBJ2-5, with 10 nucleotides matching TRBD1. The V and J ends lost 4 bases and 6 bases, in that order; junction bases with no gene match: 5. Germline V CDR1 and CDR2: LNHDA, SQIVND (reference sequence). This CDR3 has 14 amino acids. The CDR3 nucleotides read TGTGCCAGTAGTACCGGGACAGGGGTCAAGACCCAGTACTTC. Its translation is CASSTGTGVKTQYF.